This TCR beta chain was captured in a study of blood T cell repertoires in COVID-19. For the study at large: T cells, B-cell-depleted T cells, or PBMCs supplied cDNA or gDNA.

The CDR3 length is 15 residues. In germline, CDR1 is ENHRY, CDR2 SYGVKD. After removal of 6 bases from V and 4 bases from J, the junction contained 8 bases not matched to a gene. Under the authors' procedure: Nucleated cell number was recorded as an estimate derived from reference gene primer amplification. Generated by immunoSEQ multiplex PCR, the TCRdb table keeps only in-frame clones and is missing some. The DNA gave D and trimming, while V, J and clone size come from that table. This table has about 150,000 clones, about four fifths appearing once. The sequenced material came from peripheral blood. The chain couples TRBV10-3 to TRBJ2-2; 7 nucleotides line up with TRBD2. The receptor comes from a man in his sixties with acute or convalescent COVID-19. CDR3 nucleotides: TGTGCCATCAGCGCCCTAGCGGAATCCACCGGGGAGCTGTTTTTT. Protein: CAISALAESTGELFF.